One and the same sample provided the 12 T cell receptor beta chains below, sequenced in a study of blood T cell repertoires in COVID-19. The protocol was immunoSEQ multiplex PCR, while the TCRdb copy is restricted to in-frame clones and leaves out a portion. The data show roughly 200,000 clones, around four fifths seen once. The sequencing sample was made of peripheral blood. These receptors were obtained from a human donor in a cohort sampled during active COVID-19.

The chain is built from TRBV19 and TRBJ1-5; D is uncertain. CDR1 is LNHDA, CDR2 SQIVND, per germline (reference sequence). CDR3 length: 14 amino acids. V gave up 4 bases and J gave up 7 bases, with 14 bases separating them. The chain's CDR3 is CASSTTHRLQPQHF. CDR3 DNA sequence: TGTGCCAGTAGTACCACACATCGACTGCAGCCCCAGCATTTT.

This clone appeared once. This chain connects TRBV5-1 to TRBJ2-2, with 7 positions matching TRBD2. V shed 3 bases, J shed 6 bases, and the junction held 11 bases outside the gene matches. The CDR3 length is 16 residues. Looked up from germline, CDR1 is SGHRS and CDR2 is YFSETQ. CDR3 sequence reads: CASSSLAGFVAGELFF. The DNA of the CDR3 is TGCGCCAGCAGCTCGTTAGCGGGTTTCGTAGCCGGGGAGCTGTTTTTT.

This rearrangement joins TRBV19 to TRBJ1-5; D gene ambiguous. There are 16 residues in the CDR3. The germline CDR1 and CDR2 sequences are LNHDA and SQIVND (reference sequence). V lost 2 bases and J lost 6, with 17 bases in between. DNA for the CDR3: TGTGCCAGTAGTATATTAGGCAGTAGCATTGGTCAGCCCCAGCATTTT. Translated, it gives CASSILGSSIGQPQHF.

The chain employs TRBV28 and TRBJ2-1; D perhaps matches TRBD2 (6 bases). CDR3 length: 16 amino acids. Germline CDR1 is MDHEN and CDR2 is SYDVKM. V shed 3 bases and J shed 2 bases, with 14 bases lying between them. This CDR3 is CASSFPPGLTYNEQFF. CDR3 bases: TGTGCCAGCAGTTTTCCACCGGGACTGACCTACAATGAGCAGTTCTTC.

The genes are TRBV3-1 (or the pseudogene TRBV3-2) and TRBJ1-5; D is uncertain. Trimming stripped 4 bases from V and 1 base from J, with 5 bases between. CDR3 length equals 13 residues. Germline V CDR1 and CDR2: LGHDT, YNNKEL (reference sequence). The CDR3 DNA reads TGTGCCAGCAGCCGAGGAAGCAATCAGCCCCAGCATTTT. Translated, it gives CASSRGSNQPQHF.

This chain connects TRBV6-5 to TRBJ2-1; tentative D call: TRBD2 (5 bases). Trimming pared 10 bases from V and 3 bases from J, leaving 19 bases between. In germline, CDR1 is MNHEY, CDR2 SVGAGI. This CDR3 spans 15 amino acids. The CDR3 is CATNGVGGSYNEQFF. In DNA, the CDR3 is TGTGCCACAAACGGAGTTGGAGGAAGCTACAATGAGCAGTTCTTC.

The gene calls are TRBV15 and TRBJ1-5, with 7 bases that match TRBD1. This CDR3 region has 14 residues. The V and J ends lost 7 bases and 3 bases, in that order; junction bases with no gene match: 6. The germline V gene has CDR1 LNHNV and CDR2 YYDKDF (reference sequence). The CDR3 is CATTPGTDNQPQHF. In DNA, the CDR3 is TGTGCCACCACTCCGGGGACAGACAATCAGCCCCAGCATTTT. Looking up the rest from reference TRBV15 and TRBJ1-5 gives the full variable domain: DAMVIQNPRYQVTQFGKPVTLSCSQTLNHNVMYWYQQKSSQAPKLLFHYYDKDFNNEADTPDNFQSRRPNTSFCFLDIRSPGLGDTAMYLCATTPGTDNQPQHFGDGTRLSIL.

The rearrangement joins TRBV6-5 to TRBJ1-5; possibly TRBD1 for D (6 bases). The CDR3 has 15 residues. Germline V gene lookup returns CDR1 MNHEY and CDR2 SVGAGI. Trimming cost V 5 bases and J 7 bases, with 18 bases left between them. The CDR3 DNA follows: TGTGCCAGCAGTCCCTCCGGGACAACAGCCCAGCCCCAGCATTTT. Its translation: CASSPSGTTAQPQHF.

The chain uses TRBV24-1 and TRBJ2-7; D not resolved. Trimming cost V 0 bases and J 6 bases, with 11 bases left between them. Germline values: CDR1 KGHDR, CDR2 SFDVKD. The CDR3 spans 14 residues. Here the CDR3 reads CATSDLQRAIEQYV. Written as DNA, the CDR3 is TGTGCCACCAGTGATTTGCAGCGAGCAATCGAGCAGTACGTC.

This sequence joins TRBV10-3 and TRBJ2-1; TRBD2 matches at 11 bases. V was clipped by 5 bases and J by 5 bases; unmatched bases: 2. The CDR3 is made up of 14 amino acids. Germline V gene sequence: CDR1 ENHRY, CDR2 SYGVKD. CDR3 in amino acids: CAISPSGGHNEQFF. The CDR3 region has the DNA TGTGCCATCAGTCCTAGCGGGGGGCACAATGAGCAGTTCTTC.

There are a few counts of this clone. For the CDR3, the DNA is TGTGCCAGCAGCTTGGGGACAGGGGAGCAGCCCCAGCATTTT. Its translation: CASSLGTGEQPQHF. V gene TRBV7-9 combines with J gene TRBJ1-5, with 10 bases identical to TRBD1. The CDR3 extends over 14 amino acids. Trimming at V came to 3 bases and at J to 7 bases, leaving 3 bases not matched to a gene. Germline V gives CDR1 SEHNR, CDR2 FQNEAQ (reference sequence).

J is TRBJ2-2 and V is TRBV18; tentatively, D is TRBD2 (7 bases). This CDR3 spans 13 amino acids. V was pared by 11 bases and J by 3 bases, with 13 bases between. Germline assignment: CDR1 KGHSH and CDR2 LQKENI. This CDR3 reads CAAGAVDTGELFF. The CDR3 bases are TGTGCCGCGGGGGCAGTGGACACCGGGGAGCTGTTTTTT.